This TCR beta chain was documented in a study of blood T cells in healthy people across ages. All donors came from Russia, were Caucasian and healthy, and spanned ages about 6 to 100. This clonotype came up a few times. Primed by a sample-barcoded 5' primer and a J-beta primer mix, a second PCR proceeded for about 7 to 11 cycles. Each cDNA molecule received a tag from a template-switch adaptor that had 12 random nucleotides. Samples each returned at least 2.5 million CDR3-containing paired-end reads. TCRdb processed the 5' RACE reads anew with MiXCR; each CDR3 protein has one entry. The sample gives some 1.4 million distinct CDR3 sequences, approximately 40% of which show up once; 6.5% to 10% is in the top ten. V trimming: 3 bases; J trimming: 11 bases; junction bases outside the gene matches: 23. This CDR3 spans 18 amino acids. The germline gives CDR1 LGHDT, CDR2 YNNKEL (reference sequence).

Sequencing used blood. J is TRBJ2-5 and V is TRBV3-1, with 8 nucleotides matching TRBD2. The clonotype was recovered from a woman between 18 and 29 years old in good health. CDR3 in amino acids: CASSHSLGLAGIKDEQYF. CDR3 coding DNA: TGTGCCAGCAGCCACTCCCTCGGACTAGCAGGGATTAAGGATGAGCAGTACTTC.